Listed here are 9 T cell receptor beta chains from one sample, sequenced in a study of T cell repertoires in cytomegalovirus infection. No cognate antigen is known for these TCRs. TCRdb re-analysed the reads in MiXCR, keeping a single row per CDR3 protein. Here the sample spans 100,000 to 150,000 distinct CDR3 sequences, around 32% being singletons. The input for sequencing was CD8+ T cells from cultured PBMCs, taken from culture after CMV antigen stimulation. The receptors were gathered from a human donor in good health (CMV status not recorded). Some clones in this sample may be carry-over from other donors' samples.

CDR3 nucleotides: TGCAGCGTTGAAGGCGTCGAGGAGGGGGTGAACACTGAAGCTTTCTTT. This sequence encodes CSVEGVEEGVNTEAFF. The V and J genes are TRBV29-1 and TRBJ1-1; maybe TRBD1 (6 bases). Between the trimmed V and J ends, which lost 1 base and 0 bases, there was a span of 15 bases. This CDR3 is built from 16 residues. From germline, CDR1 is SQVTM and CDR2 ANQGSEA.

This clonotype was found a few times. This chain joins TRBV2 and TRBJ2-2; D is undetermined. CDR3 length: 13 residues. Germline V lookup: CDR1 SNHLY, CDR2 FYNNEI. Trimming shortened V by 2 bases and J by 4 bases, and 5 bases separated the two germline ends. The CDR3 loop reads CASSEFGTGELFF. The CDR3 DNA reads as TGTGCCAGCAGTGAATTTGGCACCGGGGAGCTGTTTTTT. The full variable domain, with the rest looked up from reference TRBV2 and TRBJ2-2, is EPEVTQTPSHQVTQMGQEVILRCVPISNHLYFYWYRQILGQKVEFLVSFYNNEISEKSEIFDDQFSVERPDGSNFTLKIRSTKLEDSAMYFCASSEFGTGELFFGEGSRLTVL.

Only a few counts were recorded for this clonotype. This chain connects TRBV6-2 or TRBV6-3 to TRBJ2-7, with D possibly being TRBD1 (6 bases). V lost 5 bases and J 9 bases, leaving 20 bases between the germline ends. Germline V gene sequence: CDR1 MNHEY, CDR2 SVGEGT. The CDR3 totals 14 residues. CDR3 in DNA: TGTGCCAGCAGTACTCACCGGGACAAAGTCGGGCAGTACTTC. As protein: CASSTHRDKVGQYF.

This clonotype has a handful of counts. The gene calls are TRBV4-3 and TRBJ2-6; tentative D call: TRBD1 (5 bases). The CDR3 totals 16 residues. Germline assignment: CDR1 LGHNA and CDR2 YSLEER. V was trimmed by 0 bases and J by 4 bases, leaving 10 bases between them. For the CDR3, the DNA is TGCGCCAGCAGCCAAGACAGGGTATCCGGGGCCAACGTCCTGACTTTC. Translating it yields CASSQDRVSGANVLTF.

This clonotype was picked up a small number of times. The chain uses TRBV12-3 or TRBV12-4 and TRBJ2-2, with a tentative D call TRBD2 (7 bases). Trimming stripped 3 bases from V and 5 bases from J, with 13 bases between. The CDR3 runs 15 residues. The CDR3 is CASSLGGAGTGELFF. CDR3 DNA: TGTGCCAGCAGTTTGGGGGGGGCAGGGACCGGGGAGCTGTTTTTT.

The chain employs TRBV27 and TRBJ1-2; TRBD1 matches at 10 bases. The CDR3 sequence is 14 residues long. V gave up 2 bases and J gave up 14 bases; unmatched junction bases: 11. In germline, CDR1 is MNHEY, CDR2 SMNVEV (reference sequence). DNA for the CDR3: TGTGCCAGCAGTTTAACCGGGACAGGGGCCCGGAGGACCTTC. This encodes CASSLTGTGARRTF.

This clonotype was observed a handful of times. The rearrangement joins TRBV7-8 to TRBJ2-2; D is ambiguous. CDR1 SGHVS and CDR2 FQNEAQ come from the germline V gene. The V and J ends lost 4 bases and 6 bases respectively, with 9 bases between them. The CDR3 has 13 amino acids. The CDR3, as DNA: TGTGCCAGCAGCTCCTTGGGCCCCGGGGAGCTGTTTTTT. Protein product: CASSSLGPGELFF.

This clonotype was recorded a few times. The V call is TRBV12-3 or TRBV12-4, the J call TRBJ1-5, with D tentatively TRBD1 (6 bases). The CDR3 loop spans 13 amino acids. Trimming cost V 6 bases and J 7 bases, with 13 bases left between them. The CDR3, as DNA: TGTGCCAGCAGAGATACAGGGAGGCAGCCCCAGCATTTT. Translation: CASRDTGRQPQHF.

This clonotype was counted between two and nine times. The rearrangement joins TRBV28 to TRBJ1-6; no firm D call. Trimming cost V 2 bases and J 3 bases, with 5 bases left between them. Germline loops: CDR1 MDHEN, CDR2 SYDVKM. The CDR3 is made up of 14 amino acids. The CDR3 is CASSLAVYNSPLHF. In DNA, the CDR3 is TGTGCCAGCAGTTTAGCAGTCTATAATTCACCCCTCCACTTT.